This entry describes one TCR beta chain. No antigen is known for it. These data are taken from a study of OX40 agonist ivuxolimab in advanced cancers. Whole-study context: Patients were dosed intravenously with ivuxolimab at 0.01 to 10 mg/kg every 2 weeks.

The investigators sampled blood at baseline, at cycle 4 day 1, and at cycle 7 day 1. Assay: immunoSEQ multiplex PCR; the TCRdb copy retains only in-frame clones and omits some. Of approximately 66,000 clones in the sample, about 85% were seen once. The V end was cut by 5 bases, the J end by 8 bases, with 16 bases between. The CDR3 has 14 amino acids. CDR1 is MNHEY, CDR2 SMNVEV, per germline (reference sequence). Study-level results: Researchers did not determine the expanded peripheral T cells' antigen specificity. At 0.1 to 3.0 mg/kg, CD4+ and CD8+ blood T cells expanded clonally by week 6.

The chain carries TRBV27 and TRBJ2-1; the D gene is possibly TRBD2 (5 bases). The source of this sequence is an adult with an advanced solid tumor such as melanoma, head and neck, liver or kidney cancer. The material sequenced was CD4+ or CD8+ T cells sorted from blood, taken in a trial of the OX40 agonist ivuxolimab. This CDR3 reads CASSLLPRVDEQFF. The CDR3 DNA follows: TGTGCCAGCAGTCTACTACCGAGGGTGGATGAGCAGTTCTTC.